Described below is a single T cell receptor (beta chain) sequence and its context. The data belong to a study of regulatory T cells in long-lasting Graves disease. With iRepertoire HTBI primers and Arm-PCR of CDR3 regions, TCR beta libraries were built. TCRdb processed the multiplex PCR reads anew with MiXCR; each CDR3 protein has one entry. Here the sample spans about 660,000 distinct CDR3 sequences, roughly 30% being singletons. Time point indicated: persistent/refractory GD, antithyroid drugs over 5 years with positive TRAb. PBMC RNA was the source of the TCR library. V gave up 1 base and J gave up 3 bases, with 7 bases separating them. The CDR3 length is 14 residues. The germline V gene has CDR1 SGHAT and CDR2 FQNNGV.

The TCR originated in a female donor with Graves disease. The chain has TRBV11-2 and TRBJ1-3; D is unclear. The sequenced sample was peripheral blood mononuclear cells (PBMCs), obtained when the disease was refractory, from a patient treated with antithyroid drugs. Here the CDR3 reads CASSLAQSGNTIYF. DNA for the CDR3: TGTGCCAGCAGCTTAGCCCAGAGTGGAAACACCATATATTTT.